This TCR beta chain was captured by sequencing in a study of siplizumab effects on memory and regulatory T cells. Broader study findings: Alloreactive sequences tracing back to unstimulated CD4+ memory cells were significantly reduced by siplizumab. It was never confirmed that proliferating Tregs from siplizumab cultures were suppressive. Apparently key alloresponse contributors, naive T cells also seemed more diverse than memory cells.

Per sample, 85,000 to 100,000 TCR templates underwent assay. Libraries were prepared by immunoSEQ multiplex PCR; TCRdb keeps only in-frame clonotypes and omits some of them. In the table there are some 97,000 clones, about 95% of which are singletons. Trimming cost V 4 bases and J 4 bases; bases outside gene matches: 6. The germline CDR1 and CDR2 sequences are SGHAT and FQNNGV. The CDR3 covers 15 residues. Only one count was recorded for this clone. Its target is not known. The source is a human donor in good health. The specimen sequenced was Tregs sorted from blood. The V call is TRBV11-2, the J call TRBJ2-2, with 7 bases that match TRBD1. CDR3 nucleotide sequence: TGTGCCAGCAGCTCCTCCGACAGGGCCACCGGGGAGCTGTTTTTT. The encoded protein is CASSSSDRATGELFF.